The 6 T cell receptor beta chains listed next were all sequenced from one sample in a study of technical replicates of blood from a few donors. Assay used: immunoSEQ multiplex PCR; TCRdb lists only in-frame clones, some missing. The table shows about 44,000 clones, with roughly 96% occurring only once. The sequenced sample was T cells isolated from PBMCs. The receptors come from a human donor in good health.

This chain joins TRBV27 and TRBJ2-1; 10 nucleotides line up with TRBD2. V shed 2 bases, J shed 7 bases, and the junction held 5 bases outside the gene matches. Germline values: CDR1 MNHEY, CDR2 SMNVEV (reference sequence). The CDR3 consists of 15 residues. The CDR3, as DNA: TGTGCCAGCAGTTTAAGTAGCGGGAGGCCAAATGAGCAGTTCTTC. Its protein is CASSLSSGRPNEQFF.

The chain employs TRBV7-3 and TRBJ2-1; TRBD1 agrees at 7 bases. V lost 4 bases and J lost 7; bases outside the gene matches: 19. The CDR3 length is 18 residues. The germline V gene has CDR1 SGHTA and CDR2 FQGTGA. The CDR3 protein is CASSSLSKDPGQKNEQFF. The CDR3 DNA follows: TGTGCCAGCAGCTCCCTCTCGAAGGACCCGGGACAGAAAAATGAGCAGTTCTTC.

The chain has TRBV11-2 and TRBJ1-5; 9 nucleotides match TRBD1. From germline, CDR1 is SGHAT and CDR2 FQNNGV. There are 15 residues in the CDR3. Losses at the gene ends were 5 bases for V and 6 bases for J; bases not matched to a gene: 8. CDR3: CASSRGQGDTQPQHF. In DNA, the CDR3 is TGTGCCAGCAGCCGGGGACAGGGTGATACTCAGCCCCAGCATTTT.

V usage is TRBV5-4 and J usage is TRBJ2-1; TRBD2 aligns across 9 bases. This CDR3 contains 13 residues. The trim removed 4 bases at V and 9 bases at J, leaving 5 bases unmatched. CDR1 is SGHNT and CDR2 is YYREEE in the germline V gene (reference sequence). The chain's CDR3 is CASSRSGSREQFF. DNA for the CDR3: TGTGCCAGCAGCCGTAGCGGGAGCCGTGAGCAGTTCTTC.

The chain carries TRBV6-5 and TRBJ1-2; 9 bases fit TRBD1. CDR1 and CDR2 (germline): MNHEY, SVGAGI. The CDR3 is made up of 13 amino acids. Germline trimming cut 6 bases from V and 8 bases from J; bases unmatched to any gene: 7. Here the CDR3 reads CASRRDRGDGYTF. CDR3 in DNA: TGTGCCAGCAGACGTGACAGGGGGGACGGCTACACCTTC.

DNA of the CDR3: TGTGCCAGCAGCTTACCCCAAGTGACGGGGGACACTGAAGCTTTCTTT. Protein: CASSLPQVTGDTEAFF. The chain couples TRBV7-9 to TRBJ1-1; a possible D gene is TRBD1 (5 bases). The germline V gene encodes CDR1 SEHNR and CDR2 FQNEAQ (reference sequence). There are 16 residues in the CDR3. The V end lost 2 bases, the J end lost 3 bases, and 16 bases lay between the germline ends.